The next 6 T cell receptor beta chains were all read from a single sample in a study of shared clonotypes between healthy human individuals. Profiled with immunoSEQ multiplex PCR; TCRdb holds only in-frame clones, not every one. Of hundreds of thousands of clones in the sample, around three quarters were seen once. The sample consisted of PBMCs. All receptors come from a middle-aged woman in good health. Some clones in this sample may be carry-over from other donors' samples.

The V and J genes are TRBV7-9 and TRBJ2-7; 11 positions agree with TRBD2. The CDR3 spans 18 residues. CDR1 is SEHNR and CDR2 is FQNEAQ in the germline V gene (reference sequence). The V and J ends lost 5 bases and 4 bases, in that order; junction bases with no gene match: 16. Written as DNA, the CDR3 is TGTGCCAGCAGCCCTCGGACGTCGACTAGCGGGAAGGCTTACGAGCAGTACTTC. It translates to CASSPRTSTSGKAYEQYF.

This clone was picked up one time. The rearrangement links TRBV9 to TRBJ2-1, with 8 bases that match TRBD1. Unmatched junction bases numbered 10, after V lost 4 bases and J lost 4 bases. The CDR3 is 16 residues long. CDR1 is SGDLS and CDR2 is YYNGEE in the germline V gene. The CDR3 loop is CASSPGGGTPYNEQFF. The CDR3 bases are TGTGCCAGCAGCCCAGGGGGCGGGACCCCGTACAATGAGCAGTTCTTC.

The chain joins TRBV9 to TRBJ2-7, with D maybe TRBD2 (5 bases). The germline V gene has CDR1 SGDLS and CDR2 YYNGEE. Trimming left V 0 bases short and J 3 bases short, with 13 bases between. The CDR3 has 15 amino acids. The CDR3 nucleotides read TGTGCCAGCAGCGTAGATGGTTATCGGGACTACGAGCAGTACTTC. This translates into CASSVDGYRDYEQYF. Supplemented by reference TRBV9 and TRBJ2-7, the full variable domain reads DSGVTQTPKHLITATGQRVTLRCSPRSGDLSVYWYQQSLDQGLQFLIQYYNGEERAKGNILERFSAQQFPDLHSELNLSSLELGDSALYFCASSVDGYRDYEQYFGPGTRLTVT.

A few counts support this clone. The J gene is TRBJ2-6, the V gene TRBV18; the D is unclear. CDR1 is KGHSH, CDR2 LQKENI, per germline. Deletions cut 2 bases from V and 2 bases from J, with 1 base between. The CDR3 spans 13 residues. The DNA of the CDR3 is TGTGCCAGCTCACCAACTGGGGCCAACGTCCTGACTTTC. It yields the protein CASSPTGANVLTF.

This rearrangement joins TRBV28 to TRBJ2-7; D is uncertain. The CDR3 length is 17 residues. V was trimmed by 4 bases and J by 0 bases, leaving 19 bases between them. Germline V gene lookup returns CDR1 MDHEN and CDR2 SYDVKM. The chain's CDR3 is CASSSDPHHPPSYEQYF. The CDR3 coding sequence is TGTGCCAGCAGTTCGGACCCTCATCACCCCCCCTCCTACGAGCAGTACTTC.

Concerning this clone itself: Additional DNA sequences in this sample encode the identical CDR3. The J gene is TRBJ1-4, the V gene TRBV18; D not certain. This CDR3 is built from 14 residues. The germline V and J ends were trimmed by 2 bases and 2 bases, with 6 bases remaining between them. The germline gives CDR1 KGHSH, CDR2 LQKENI. The CDR3 nucleotides are TGTGCCAGCTCACCAGGCGGTACTAATGAAAAACTGTTTTTT. This gives the protein CASSPGGTNEKLFF.